This T cell receptor beta chain was captured by sequencing in a study of blood T cells in healthy people across ages. Overall study results and limits: Naive CD4+ cell counts and diversity both ran higher in long-lived than in aged donors.

Peripheral blood samples of 9 to 10 milliliters were drawn from each donor. This clonotype was observed a single time. Its specificity is unknown. It was with a sample-barcoded 5' primer and a J-beta primer mix that a second PCR of roughly 7 to 12 cycles was run. Template switching added a 12-random-nucleotide identifier to every cDNA molecule. A minimum of 3 million CDR3-containing paired-end reads was obtained for each sample. One entry per CDR3 protein, called by TCRdb with MiXCR from the 5' RACE reads. The repertoire includes about 640,000 distinct CDR3 sequences, about 30% of them detected once, and approximately 14% sits in the top ten. The CDR3 sequence is 11 residues long. The V gene's germline CDR1 is DFQATT and CDR2 SNEGSKA (reference sequence). V lost 5 bases and J 10 bases, leaving 12 bases between the germline ends.

The genes are TRBV20-1 and TRBJ2-1; D possibly matches TRBD1 or TRBD2 (5 bases each). Sequencing was carried out using blood. The sequence came from a woman older than 75 in good health. CDR3: CSADRRGEQFF. The DNA of the CDR3 is TGCAGTGCTGACCGTCGGGGCGAGCAGTTCTTC.